The clone carrying this T cell receptor (beta chain) was picked up many times. Its antigen is currently unknown. CDR1 is SQVTM, CDR2 ANQGSEA, per germline. The CDR3 spans 15 residues. V was shortened by 4 bases and J by 0 bases, with 15 bases between the two germline ends. The data originate from a study of T-cell reconstitution after alpha-beta-depleted transplantation in children. Study conclusions and caveats: Once a year had passed after transplant, T-cell counts and diversity came mostly from newly produced T cells. Two months or so post-transplant, alpha-beta T cells reportedly derived from several hundred expanded graft clones. Surviving recipient T cells and thymic progenitors accounted for the high day-60 TCRbeta diversity observed in some patients.

Unique molecular identifiers were built into the TCRbeta library. TCRdb independently ran MiXCR on the PCR reads; one entry per CDR3 protein. The profile shows 250,000 to 300,000 distinct CDR3 sequences, over 7% of them singletons. The receptor was isolated from a female patient under 10 years old who had a stem cell transplant for Fanconi anemia, so the T cells may come from the graft donor. The chain joins TRBV29-1 to TRBJ1-2; tentatively, D is TRBD1 (5 bases). The input for sequencing was peripheral blood, taken 360 days after TCRalphabeta/CD19-depleted stem cell transplant. The CDR3 sequence is CSVGPTASPNYGYTF. The CDR3 DNA is TGCAGCGTTGGGCCGACAGCCTCCCCTAACTATGGCTACACCTTC.